The sequence of this T cell receptor beta chain was determined in a study of blood T cell repertoires in COVID-19. Study-level information: PBMCs, B-cell-depleted T cells, or T cells were the source of the cDNA or gDNA that made up the material.

As processed by the authors: Estimates of nucleated cell counts were drawn from the amplification of reference gene primers. Method: immunoSEQ multiplex PCR; TCRdb's copy keeps in-frame clones and lacks some. That table gives V, J and clone size, and the DNA gave D and trimming. The sample shows around 190,000 clones, 70% to 80% of them seen only once. The CDR3 has 16 amino acids. J gave up 8 bases and V 5 bases, and 14 bases lay outside the gene matches. Germline loops: CDR1 PRHDT, CDR2 FYEKMQ (reference sequence). Patients at the Seattle site were enrolled during active infection and followed longitudinally.

The receptor's source is a woman between 40 and 55 years old with COVID-19, enrolled during active disease. The chain carries TRBV13 and TRBJ2-1; TRBD2 agrees at 8 bases. Sequencing was performed on peripheral blood. DNA for the CDR3: TGTGCCAGCAGCCCTCCCCCCGGCGGGAGGCGGGATGAGCAGTTCTTC. This translates into CASSPPPGGRRDEQFF.